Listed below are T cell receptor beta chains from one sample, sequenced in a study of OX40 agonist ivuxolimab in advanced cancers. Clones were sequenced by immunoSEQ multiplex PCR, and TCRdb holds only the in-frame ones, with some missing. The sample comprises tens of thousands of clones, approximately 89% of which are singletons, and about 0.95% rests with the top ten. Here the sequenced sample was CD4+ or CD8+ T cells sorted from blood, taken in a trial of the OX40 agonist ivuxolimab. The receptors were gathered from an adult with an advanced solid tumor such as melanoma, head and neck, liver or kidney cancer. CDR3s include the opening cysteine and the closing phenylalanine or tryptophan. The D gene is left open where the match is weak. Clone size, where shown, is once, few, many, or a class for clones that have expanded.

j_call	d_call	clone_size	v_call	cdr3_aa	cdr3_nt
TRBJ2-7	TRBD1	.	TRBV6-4	CASSPETGAYEQYF	TGTGCCAGCAGTCCGGAGACAGGGGCGTACGAGCAGTACTTC
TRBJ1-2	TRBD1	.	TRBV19	CASSARGPVYGYTF	TGTGCCAGTAGTGCAAGGGGGCCGGTCTATGGCTACACCTTC
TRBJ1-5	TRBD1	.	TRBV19	CASSLRDRGQLYSNQPQHF	TGTGCCAGTAGTCTCAGGGACAGGGGGCAACTATATAGCAATCAGCCCCAGCATTTT
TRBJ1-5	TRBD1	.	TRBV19	CASTIQGFNQPQHF	TGTGCCAGTACCATACAGGGGTTCAATCAGCCCCAGCATTTT
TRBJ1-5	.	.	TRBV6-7	CASSYFPWGVIQPQHF	TGTGCCAGCAGTTACTTCCCATGGGGGGTAATTCAGCCCCAGCATTTT
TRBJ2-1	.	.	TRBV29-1	CSVGEVYNEQFF	TGCAGCGTCGGCGAGGTCTACAATGAGCAGTTCTTC
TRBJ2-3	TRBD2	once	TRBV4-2	CASNEAGTGGTDTQYF	TGTGCCAGCAACGAAGCGGGGACGGGTGGTACAGATACGCAGTATTTT
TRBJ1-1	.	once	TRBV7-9	CASSLGGGNTEAFF	TGTGCCAGCAGCTTAGGAGGGGGGAACACTGAAGCTTTCTTT
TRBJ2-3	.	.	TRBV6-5	CASSYSKGWGDTQYF	TGTGCCAGCAGTTACTCGAAAGGTTGGGGAGATACGCAGTATTTT
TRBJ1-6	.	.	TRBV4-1	CASSQDRGSYNSPLHF	TGCGCCAGCAGCCAAGATCGGGGGTCCTATAATTCACCCCTCCACTTT
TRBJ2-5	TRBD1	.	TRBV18	CASSPGPGGLGETQYF	TGTGCCAGCTCACCAGGGCCAGGGGGATTGGGAGAGACCCAGTACTTC
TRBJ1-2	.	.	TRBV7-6	CASSSHPGMSDYGYTF	TGTGCCAGCAGCTCGCATCCAGGGATGTCGGACTATGGCTACACCTTC
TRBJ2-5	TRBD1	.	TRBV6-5	CASSGTGGWETQYF	TGTGCCAGCAGCGGGACAGGGGGTTGGGAGACCCAGTACTTC
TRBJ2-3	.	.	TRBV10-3	CAISESKGFSTDTQYF	TGTGCCATCAGTGAGTCGAAGGGGTTTAGCACAGATACGCAGTATTTT
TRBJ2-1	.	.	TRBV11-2	CASSFILLMGGEQFF	TGTGCCAGCAGCTTTATTCTTCTGATGGGCGGTGAGCAGTTCTTC